These 32 T cell receptor beta chains share one sample of origin, sequenced in a study of T cells in Graves' hyperthyroidism and ophthalmopathy. It was RNA transcripts that yielded the amplified TCR beta CDR3 regions. The primer set for the first-round RT-PCR of the TCR CDR3 was HTBI. TCRdb reprocessed the multiplex PCR reads via MiXCR and lists one record per CDR3 protein. Of approximately 560,000 distinct CDR3 sequences in the sample, under 60% were seen once. The sample comprised peripheral blood or thyroid tissue (not recorded which). All receptors come from a woman between 18 and 29 years old with Graves' hyperthyroidism.

This clonotype has at least ten counts. This rearrangement joins TRBV7-7 to TRBJ2-7; the D is unclear. Germline V gene sequence: CDR1 SSHAT, CDR2 FNYEAQ (reference sequence). The CDR3 extends over 11 amino acids. Trimming took 6 bases from V and 7 from J, leaving 10 bases between them. The CDR3 region has the DNA TGTGCCAGCAGTTTAACCGGAGAGCAGTACTTC. Translation gives CASSLTGEQYF. Together with reference TRBV7-7 and TRBJ2-7, the CDR3 gives the full variable domain: GAGVSQSPRYKVTKRGQDVTLRCDPISSHATLYWYQQALGQGPEFLTYFNYEAQPDKSGLPSDRFSAERPEGSISTLTIQRTEQRDSAMYRCASSLTGEQYFGPGTRLTVT.

The chain employs TRBV18 and TRBJ1-2, with D unresolved. The V gene's germline CDR1 is KGHSH and CDR2 LQKENI. Trimming left V 4 bases short and J 0 bases short, with 12 bases between. The CDR3 is 15 amino acids. CDR3 DNA: TGTGCCAGCTCACTCCGGACCGCTCCTAACTATGGCTACACCTTC. It specifies CASSLRTAPNYGYTF.

The J gene is TRBJ2-7, the V gene TRBV19; D gene unclear. The CDR3 length is 16 residues. V was clipped by 8 bases and J by 7 bases, with 27 bases between them. CDR1 is LNHDA and CDR2 is SQIVND in the germline V gene (reference sequence). The CDR3 region has the DNA TGTGCCAGTGGCACTTCAGGACGTCCACTTACGTCGGAGCAGTACTTC. This encodes CASGTSGRPLTSEQYF. Full variable domain (rest looked up from reference TRBV19 and TRBJ2-7): DGGITQSPKYLFRKEGQNVTLSCEQNLNHDAMYWYRQDPGQGLRLIYYSQIVNDFQKGDIAEGYSVSREKKESFPLTVTSAQKNPTAFYLCASGTSGRPLTSEQYFGPGTRLTVT.

This clonotype was picked up many times. J is TRBJ1-2 and V is TRBV2; D unresolved. V dropped 4 bases and J dropped 8 bases, with 14 bases sitting between them. The germline CDR1 and CDR2 sequences are SNHLY and FYNNEI. The CDR3 has 13 residues. CDR3 sequence: CASSARTPYGYTF. In nucleotides, the CDR3 is TGTGCCAGCAGTGCTCGAACCCCCTACGGCTACACCTTC.

DNA of the CDR3: TGCAGTGCCGGGACTAGCGGGAGTGAGGCCTACGAGCAGTACTTC. This codes for CSAGTSGSEAYEQYF. V usage is TRBV20-1 and J usage is TRBJ2-7; 14 nucleotides line up with TRBD2. CDR1 is DFQATT, CDR2 SNEGSKA, per germline (reference sequence). This CDR3 is built from 15 residues. Unmatched junction bases numbered 6, after V lost 6 bases and J lost 2 bases.

The chain has TRBV24-1 and TRBJ2-7; D uncertain. The germline V gene encodes CDR1 KGHDR and CDR2 SFDVKD. The CDR3 runs to 13 residues. V shed 5 bases and J shed 3 bases, with 10 bases lying between them. Here the CDR3 DNA reads TGTGCCACCAGTGGAACGGGTCTCTACGAGCAGTACTTC. Its translation is CATSGTGLYEQYF.

The CDR3 loop is CAIRGLAGPQETQYF. Here the CDR3 DNA reads TGTGCCATCAGGGGACTAGCGGGACCCCAAGAGACCCAGTACTTC. This rearrangement joins TRBV10-3 to TRBJ2-5, with 13 positions matching TRBD2. V was pared by 6 bases and J by 1 base, with 2 bases of the junction left unmatched. The CDR3 consists of 15 residues. The germline V gene has CDR1 ENHRY and CDR2 SYGVKD.

V usage is TRBV20-1 and J usage is TRBJ2-7, with 10 bases aligning to TRBD2. With 2 bases clipped from V and 0 bases from J, the junction kept 4 bases outside the gene matches. Germline V lookup: CDR1 DFQATT, CDR2 SNEGSKA (reference sequence). The length of the CDR3 is 15 residues. CDR3 in DNA: TGCAGTGCTAGACTAGCGGGAGTTCCCTCCTACGAGCAGTACTTC. Residues: CSARLAGVPSYEQYF.

This clonotype appeared a few times. The chain is built from TRBV7-9 and TRBJ1-3; the D gene is possibly TRBD1 (6 bases). The CDR3 loop spans 16 amino acids. Trimming left V 5 bases short and J 1 base short, with 15 bases between. CDR1 SEHNR and CDR2 FQNEAQ come from the germline V gene (reference sequence). CDR3 sequence: CASSPRDTISGNTIYF. CDR3 coding DNA: TGTGCCAGCAGCCCGCGGGACACGATATCTGGAAACACCATATATTTT.

This clonotype was recorded many times. The CDR3 is CASSLPKYGYTF. CDR3 bases: TGTGCCAGCAGCTTACCGAAGTATGGCTACACCTTC. The rearrangement joins TRBV7-9 to TRBJ1-2; D not resolved. Trimming pared 2 bases from V and 5 bases from J, leaving 6 bases between. Germline V lookup: CDR1 SEHNR, CDR2 FQNEAQ (reference sequence). The CDR3 runs to 12 residues.

This clonotype was picked up many times. This rearrangement joins TRBV29-1 to TRBJ2-5; D unclear. The V end lost 7 bases, the J end lost 6 bases, and 12 bases lay between the germline ends. This CDR3 has 11 residues. In germline, CDR1 is SQVTM, CDR2 ANQGSEA. CDR3: CSARWDQTQYF. The CDR3 coding sequence is TGCAGCGCTCGATGGGATCAGACCCAGTACTTC.

The chain joins TRBV9 to TRBJ1-2; perhaps TRBD1 as D (6 bases). CDR1 is SGDLS and CDR2 is YYNGEE in the germline V gene. CDR3 length equals 18 residues. Trimming removed 0 bases at V and 6 bases at J, with 24 bases between. CDR3 region: CASSVAEGLDSLSHGYTF. CDR3 in DNA: TGTGCCAGCAGCGTAGCCGAGGGGTTGGACAGCTTGAGTCATGGCTACACCTTC.

The chain is built from TRBV20-1 and TRBJ2-7; D may be TRBD1 (6 bases). Trimming cost V 7 bases and J 0 bases, with 13 bases left between them. This CDR3 comprises 13 residues. Germline V gives CDR1 DFQATT, CDR2 SNEGSKA (reference sequence). The CDR3 loop is CSVPGQSSYEQYF. DNA of the CDR3: TGCAGTGTCCCGGGACAAAGCTCCTACGAGCAGTACTTC.

This clonotype was seen many times. Without the conserved terminal phenylalanine or tryptophan, this CDR3 likely stems from a read error. The DNA is left out, because the CDR3 cannot be placed on it with certainty; the CDR3 is given as TCRdb lists it. V usage is TRBV6-1 and J usage is TRBJ1-1. Germline V CDR1 and CDR2: MNHNS, SASEGT. The CDR3 numbers 10 amino acids, ends counted. The CDR3 protein is CASSEGTLVG.

CDR3 region: CASSPDRGTNTEAFF. Here the CDR3 DNA reads TGTGCCAGCAGCCCCGACAGGGGAACGAACACTGAAGCTTTCTTT. The chain couples TRBV11-1 to TRBJ1-1; 8 bases agree with TRBD1. Germline CDR1 and CDR2: SGHAT and FQDESV (reference sequence). This CDR3 is built from 15 residues. J gave up 1 base and V 5 bases, and 6 bases lay outside the gene matches.

The chain is built from TRBV20-1 and TRBJ2-7, with TRBD2 matching 11 bases. The germline gives CDR1 DFQATT, CDR2 SNEGSKA (reference sequence). There are 17 residues in the CDR3. Losses at the gene ends were 6 bases for V and 0 bases for J; bases not matched to a gene: 13. CDR3 amino acids: CSATGTSGSLSSYEQYF. CDR3 DNA: TGCAGTGCCACCGGGACTAGCGGCTCCCTCAGCTCCTACGAGCAGTACTTC.

The rearrangement joins TRBV7-2 to TRBJ1-3, with D uncertain. CDR3 length equals 13 residues. Per germline, CDR1 SGHTA and CDR2 FQGNSA. Trimming left V 5 bases short and J 4 bases short, with 9 bases between. The CDR3 nucleotides read TGTGCCAGCAGCCCCGACATGGGAAACACCATATATTTT. This encodes CASSPDMGNTIYF.

This clonotype was counted only a few times. V is TRBV7-2 and J is TRBJ1-1, with a tentative D call TRBD1 (5 bases). The germline V and J ends were trimmed by 6 bases and 6 bases, with 14 bases remaining between them. The CDR3 loop spans 13 amino acids. Germline V gene data show CDR1 as SGHTA and CDR2 as FQGNSA. This CDR3 reads CASRFGGSAEAFF. Written as DNA, the CDR3 is TGTGCCAGCAGATTCGGGGGGAGCGCTGAAGCTTTCTTT. Based on the CDR3 plus reference TRBV7-2 and TRBJ1-1, the full variable domain is GAGVSQSPSNKVTEKGKDVELRCDPISGHTALYWYRQSLGQGLEFLIYFQGNSAPDKSGLPSDRFSAERTGGSVSTLTIQRTQQEDSAVYLCASRFGGSAEAFFGQGTRLTVV.

In this sample, this clonotype turned up many times. The chain joins TRBV7-9 to TRBJ2-7; possible D gene TRBD2, 6 bases. CDR1 and CDR2 from the germline V gene are SEHNR and FQNEAQ (reference sequence). V was pared by 5 bases and J by 1 base, with 15 bases between. The CDR3 sequence is 15 residues long. As DNA, the CDR3 is TGTGCCAGCAGCGGGCGCGGGGACGGGTCCTACGAGCAGTACTTC. Translating gives CASSGRGDGSYEQYF. Looking up the rest from reference TRBV7-9 and TRBJ2-7 gives the full variable domain: DTGVSQNPRHKITKRGQNVTFRCDPISEHNRLYWYRQTLGQGPEFLTYFQNEAQLEKSRLLSDRFSAERPKGSFSTLEIQRTEQGDSAMYLCASSGRGDGSYEQYFGPGTRLTVT.

This clonotype was seen many times. The chain combines TRBV6-5 with TRBJ1-2, with D perhaps matching TRBD1 (6 bases). Trimming cost V 5 bases and J 8 bases, with 18 bases left between them. CDR1 is MNHEY and CDR2 is SVGAGI in the germline V gene. This CDR3 is 14 amino acids long. The CDR3 region is CASSPTGRKEGYTF. CDR3 nucleotides: TGTGCCAGCAGTCCCACAGGGCGGAAGGAGGGCTACACCTTC.

The V gene is TRBV5-1, the J gene TRBJ2-7; D unresolved. Germline V lookup: CDR1 SGHRS, CDR2 YFSETQ. The CDR3 is made up of 13 amino acids. V lost 4 bases and J 1 base, leaving 9 bases between the germline ends. In DNA form, the CDR3 reads TGCGCCAGCAGCACCGACGGATCCTACGAGCAGTACTTC. It is translated as CASSTDGSYEQYF.

This clonotype was observed a handful of times. J is TRBJ1-4 and V is TRBV20-1; D remains unclear. The ends were cut back, 5 bases at V and 1 base at J, with 17 bases in the middle. Germline V gene data show CDR1 as DFQATT and CDR2 as SNEGSKA (reference sequence). The length of the CDR3 is 16 residues. The CDR3 region is CSAYPFRGETNEKLFF. CDR3 DNA sequence: TGCAGTGCTTACCCGTTCCGTGGGGAAACTAATGAAAAACTGTTTTTT.

The V call is TRBV12-3 or TRBV12-4, the J call TRBJ1-2, with a tentative D call TRBD1 (6 bases). The germline V and J ends were trimmed by 2 bases and 8 bases, with 12 bases remaining between them. The CDR3 consists of 13 residues. CDR3 in DNA: TGTGCCAGCAGTTTAATCGGGGGCCGCGGCTACACCTTC. Protein: CASSLIGGRGYTF.

This clonotype occurred many times. V and J are TRBV7-3 and TRBJ1-2, with TRBD1 identical over 9 bases. Germline assignment: CDR1 SGHTA and CDR2 FQGTGA. With V trimmed by 5 bases and J by 8 bases, 6 bases remained unmatched. The CDR3 extends over 13 amino acids. The CDR3 sequence: CASSPGTGQGYTF. CDR3 nucleotides: TGTGCCAGCAGCCCCGGGACAGGGCAAGGCTACACCTTC.

This clonotype was seen more than once but under ten times. The chain recombines TRBV10-3 with TRBJ2-2, with D maybe TRBD1 (5 bases). Looked up from germline, CDR1 is ENHRY and CDR2 is SYGVKD. The CDR3 is 17 amino acids. V shed 2 bases and J shed 1 base, with 14 bases lying between them. The CDR3 loop reads CAISEKGRTQNTGELFF. The CDR3 DNA follows: TGTGCCATCAGTGAGAAGGGCAGGACACAGAACACCGGGGAGCTGTTTTTT.

In DNA, the CDR3 is TGTGCCAGCAGTTTAGGGGGGACAGGGGCTGAAGCTTTCTTT. Encoded protein: CASSLGGTGAEAFF. The chain couples TRBV12-3 or TRBV12-4 to TRBJ1-1; 10 bases fit TRBD1. This CDR3 contains 14 residues. V lost 1 base and J lost 6; bases outside the gene matches: 2.

This clonotype has more than one count but fewer than ten. CDR3 coding DNA: TGTGCCAGCAGCTCACTAGCGGGAGTTGACGAGCAGTACTTC. It translates to CASSSLAGVDEQYF. The rearrangement links TRBV7-9 to TRBJ2-7; 11 bases map to TRBD2. The junction had 4 bases not matched to a gene; V was cut back by 4 bases and J by 5 bases. CDR3 size: 14 residues. In germline, CDR1 is SEHNR, CDR2 FQNEAQ (reference sequence).

This clonotype was picked up a small number of times. The chain is built from TRBV20-1 and TRBJ2-7; 12 nucleotides agree with TRBD2. The CDR3 is 14 residues long. J gave up 4 bases and V 6 bases, and 7 bases lay outside the gene matches. Germline CDR1 reads DFQATT; CDR2 reads SNEGSKA (reference sequence). The DNA of the CDR3 is TGCAGTGCCTTAGAGGGACTAGCGGGTTACGAGCAGTACTTC. Protein: CSALEGLAGYEQYF.

This clonotype was picked up a small number of times. The chain combines TRBV7-3 with TRBJ1-2; 7 nucleotides align to TRBD1. The CDR3 totals 18 residues. Trimming took 0 bases from V and 2 from J; bases not matched to a gene: 12. CDR1 and CDR2 (germline): SGHTA, FQGTGA. CDR3 sequence reads: CASSLTPLRQGRNYGYTF. The CDR3 bases are TGTGCCAGCAGCTTAACGCCCCTCCGACAGGGAAGGAACTATGGCTACACCTTC.

V usage is TRBV7-9 and J usage is TRBJ2-2; D gene unclear. This CDR3 has 14 amino acids. V was shortened by 2 bases and J by 2 bases, with 6 bases between the two germline ends. CDR1 SEHNR and CDR2 FQNEAQ come from the germline V gene (reference sequence). CDR3 loop: CASSLNRNTGELFF. As DNA, the CDR3 is TGTGCCAGCAGCTTAAACAGAAACACCGGGGAGCTGTTTTTT.

The V gene is TRBV20-1, the J gene TRBJ1-1; D is unresolved. Looked up from germline, CDR1 is DFQATT and CDR2 is SNEGSKA (reference sequence). V gave up 5 bases and J gave up 11 bases, with 21 bases separating them. The CDR3 contains 13 residues. The CDR3 coding sequence is TGCAGTGCTTCACAATCTGGTCAGGCGTTCGCTTTCTTT. Protein: CSASQSGQAFAFF.

The J gene is TRBJ2-7, the V gene TRBV19; D might be TRBD2 (6 bases). CDR3 size: 14 residues. V gave up 1 base and J gave up 2 bases, with 9 bases separating them. CDR1 is LNHDA, CDR2 SQIVND, per germline (reference sequence). CDR3 bases: TGTGCCAGTAGTATAGGCCGCGGGGCCTACGAGCAGTACTTC. Residues: CASSIGRGAYEQYF.